Listed below are T cell receptor beta chains from one sample, sequenced in a study of cytomegalovirus exposure and HLA in healthy donors. The assay was immunoSEQ multiplex PCR, and TCRdb's table has in-frame clones only and misses some. The repertoire holds 150,000 to 200,000 clones, with 70% to 90% as singletons. Sequencing was performed on PBMCs. The source of these receptors is a woman aged 18 to 35 in good health and CMV-seronegative. CDR3s include the opening cysteine and the closing phenylalanine or tryptophan. D genes are given only for firm matches. Where a row states a size, it is once, few, many or the class of an expanded clone; other rows omit it.

D gene: TRBD2
V gene: TRBV5-1
clone size: NA
J gene: TRBJ2-7
CDR3 protein: CASSFTAGPYEQYF
CDR3 DNA: TGCGCCAGCAGCTTTACAGCGGGACCCTACGAGCAGTACTTC

D gene: NA
V gene: TRBV5-4
clone size: NA
J gene: TRBJ2-7
CDR3 protein: CASSPGDSSYEQYF
CDR3 DNA: TGTGCCAGCAGCCCTGGGGACTCGTCCTACGAGCAGTACTTC

D gene: TRBD1
V gene: TRBV6-5
clone size: NA
J gene: TRBJ2-5
CDR3 protein: CASSYLGTGTVAQYF
CDR3 DNA: TGTGCCAGCAGTTACCTAGGGACAGGAACGGTGGCCCAGTACTTC

D gene: TRBD1
V gene: TRBV7-6
clone size: few
J gene: TRBJ1-5
CDR3 protein: CASSEQGNAQPQHF
CDR3 DNA: TGTGCCAGCAGCGAACAGGGGAACGCGCAGCCCCAGCATTTT

D gene: NA
V gene: TRBV19
clone size: NA
J gene: TRBJ1-4
CDR3 protein: CASSINRGELFF
CDR3 DNA: TGTGCCAGTAGTATTAACCGAGGAGAACTGTTTTTT

D gene: NA
V gene: TRBV19
clone size: NA
J gene: TRBJ1-1
CDR3 protein: CASSATGSGPEAFF
CDR3 DNA: TGTGCCAGTAGTGCAACAGGGTCGGGGCCCGAAGCTTTCTTT

D gene: TRBD1
V gene: TRBV7-9
clone size: NA
J gene: TRBJ1-2
CDR3 protein: CASSPRGPGYGYTF
CDR3 DNA: TGTGCCAGCAGCCCCAGGGGGCCCGGCTATGGCTACACCTTC

D gene: TRBD1
V gene: TRBV9
clone size: NA
J gene: TRBJ1-1
CDR3 protein: CASSVVGTGRMNTEAFF
CDR3 DNA: TGTGCCAGCAGCGTAGTGGGGACAGGGCGAATGAACACTGAAGCTTTCTTT

D gene: NA
V gene: TRBV19
clone size: few
J gene: TRBJ2-7
CDR3 protein: CASSTGGPNYEQYF
CDR3 DNA: TGTGCCAGTAGTACAGGTGGTCCGAACTACGAGCAGTACTTC

D gene: NA
V gene: TRBV5-1
clone size: NA
J gene: TRBJ1-1
CDR3 protein: CASSYLQGNTEAFF
CDR3 DNA: TGCGCCAGCAGCTACCTACAGGGAAACACTGAAGCTTTCTTT

D gene: NA
V gene: TRBV28
clone size: NA
J gene: TRBJ1-3
CDR3 protein: CASSFRGNGNTIYF
CDR3 DNA: TGTGCCAGCAGTTTCCGGGGAAATGGAAACACCATATATTTT

D gene: TRBD1
V gene: TRBV6-5
clone size: NA
J gene: TRBJ1-2
CDR3 protein: CASSTFTGGDYGYTF
CDR3 DNA: TGTGCCAGCAGTACCTTCACAGGGGGCGACTATGGCTACACCTTC